This TCR beta chain was captured by sequencing in a study of regulatory T cells in long-lasting Graves disease. This clonotype came up once. Antigen specificity is unknown. Between the trimmed V and J ends, which lost 4 bases and 0 bases, there was a span of 7 bases. This CDR3 spans 14 amino acids. The germline V gene has CDR1 LGHDT and CDR2 YNNKEL (reference sequence). General study results and limits: New patients shared fewer public clonotypes (966) than persistent patients did (around 2,700).

Time point reported: newly diagnosed GD, antithyroid drugs for less than 3 months. PBMC-derived RNA was used for the TCR library. According to the study, TCR beta libraries were built with iRepertoire HTBI primers and CDR3-region Arm-PCR. TCRdb re-analysed the multiplex PCR reads in MiXCR, keeping a single row per CDR3 protein. The sample has roughly 560,000 distinct CDR3 sequences; 15% to 20% are singletons. The same data also contributed to another study, on T cells in Graves' hyperthyroidism and ophthalmopathy.

Sequenced here: peripheral blood mononuclear cells (PBMCs), sampled at new diagnosis, from a patient treated with antithyroid drugs. The gene calls are TRBV3-1 and TRBJ2-1; D ambiguous. This TCR came from a woman aged 35 to 60 with Graves disease. Here the CDR3 DNA reads TGTGCCAGCAGCCCCATGAGCTCCTACAATGAGCAGTTCTTC. Translating it yields CASSPMSSYNEQFF.